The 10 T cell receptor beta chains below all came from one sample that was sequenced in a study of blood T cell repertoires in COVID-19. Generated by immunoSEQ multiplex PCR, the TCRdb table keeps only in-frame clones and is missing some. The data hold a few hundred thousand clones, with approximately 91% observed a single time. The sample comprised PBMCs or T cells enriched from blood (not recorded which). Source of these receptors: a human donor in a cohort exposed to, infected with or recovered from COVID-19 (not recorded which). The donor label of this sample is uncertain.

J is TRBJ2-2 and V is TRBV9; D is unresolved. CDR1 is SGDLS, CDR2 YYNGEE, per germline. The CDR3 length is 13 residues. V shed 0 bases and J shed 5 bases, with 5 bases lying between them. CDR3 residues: CASSVELTGELFF. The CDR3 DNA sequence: TGTGCCAGCAGCGTAGAACTAACCGGGGAGCTGTTTTTT. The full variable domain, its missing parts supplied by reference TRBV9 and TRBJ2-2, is DSGVTQTPKHLITATGQRVTLRCSPRSGDLSVYWYQQSLDQGLQFLIQYYNGEERAKGNILERFSAQQFPDLHSELNLSSLELGDSALYFCASSVELTGELFFGEGSRLTVL.

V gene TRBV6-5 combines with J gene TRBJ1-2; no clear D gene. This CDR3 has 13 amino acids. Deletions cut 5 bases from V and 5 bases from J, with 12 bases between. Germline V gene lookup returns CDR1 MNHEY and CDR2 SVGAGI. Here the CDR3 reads CASSKTGGYGYTF. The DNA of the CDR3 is TGTGCCAGCAGTAAGACTGGAGGGTATGGCTACACCTTC.

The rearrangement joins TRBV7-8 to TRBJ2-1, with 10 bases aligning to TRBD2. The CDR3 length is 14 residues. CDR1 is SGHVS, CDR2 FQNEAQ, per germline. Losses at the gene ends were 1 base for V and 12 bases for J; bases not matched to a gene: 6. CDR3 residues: CASSLGGTSDAQFF. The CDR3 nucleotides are TGTGCCAGCAGCTTAGGGGGGACTAGCGATGCGCAGTTCTTC.

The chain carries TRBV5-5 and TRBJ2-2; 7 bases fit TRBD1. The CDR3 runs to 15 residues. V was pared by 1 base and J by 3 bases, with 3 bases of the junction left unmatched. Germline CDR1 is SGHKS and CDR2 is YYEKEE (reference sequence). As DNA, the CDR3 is TGTGCCAGCAGCTTGACAGGGGCTGACACCGGGGAGCTGTTTTTT. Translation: CASSLTGADTGELFF.

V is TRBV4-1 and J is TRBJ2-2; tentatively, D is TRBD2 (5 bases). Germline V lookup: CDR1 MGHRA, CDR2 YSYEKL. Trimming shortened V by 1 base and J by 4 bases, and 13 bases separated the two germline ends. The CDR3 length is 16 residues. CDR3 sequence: CASSQVKGEGTGELFF. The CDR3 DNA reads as TGCGCCAGCAGCCAAGTGAAGGGAGAGGGCACCGGGGAGCTGTTTTTT.

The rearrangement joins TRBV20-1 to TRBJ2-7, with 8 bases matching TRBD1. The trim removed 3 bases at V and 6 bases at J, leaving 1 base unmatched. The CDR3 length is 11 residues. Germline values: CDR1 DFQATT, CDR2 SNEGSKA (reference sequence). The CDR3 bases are TGCAGTGCTAGCGACAGGGGCGAGCAGTACTTC. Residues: CSASDRGEQYF.

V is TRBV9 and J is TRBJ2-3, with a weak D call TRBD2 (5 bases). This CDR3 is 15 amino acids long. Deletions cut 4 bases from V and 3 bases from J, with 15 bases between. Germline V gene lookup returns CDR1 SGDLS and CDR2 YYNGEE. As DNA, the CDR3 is TGTGCCAGCAGCTTTAGCGTGAGTATGACAGATACGCAGTATTTT. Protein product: CASSFSVSMTDTQYF.

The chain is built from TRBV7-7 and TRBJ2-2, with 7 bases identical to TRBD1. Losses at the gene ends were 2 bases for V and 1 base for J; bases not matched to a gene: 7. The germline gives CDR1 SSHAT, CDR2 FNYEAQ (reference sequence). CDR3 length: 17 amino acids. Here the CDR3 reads CASSLYFRQGNTGELFF. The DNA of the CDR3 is TGTGCCAGCAGCTTATACTTTAGACAGGGGAACACCGGGGAGCTGTTTTTT.

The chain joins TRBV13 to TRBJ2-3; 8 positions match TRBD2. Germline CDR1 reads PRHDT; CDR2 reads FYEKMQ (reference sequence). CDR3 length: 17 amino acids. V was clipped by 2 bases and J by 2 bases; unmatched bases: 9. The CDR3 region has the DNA TGTGCCAGCAGCTTATCGGATAGCGGGGCCTTCACAGATACGCAGTATTTT. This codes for CASSLSDSGAFTDTQYF.

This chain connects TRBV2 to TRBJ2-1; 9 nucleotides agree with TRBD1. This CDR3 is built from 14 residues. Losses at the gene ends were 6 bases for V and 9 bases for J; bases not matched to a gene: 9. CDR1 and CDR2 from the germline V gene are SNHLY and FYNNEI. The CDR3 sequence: CASRTGTGRTEQFF. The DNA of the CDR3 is TGTGCCAGCAGGACCGGGACAGGGCGCACTGAGCAGTTCTTC.